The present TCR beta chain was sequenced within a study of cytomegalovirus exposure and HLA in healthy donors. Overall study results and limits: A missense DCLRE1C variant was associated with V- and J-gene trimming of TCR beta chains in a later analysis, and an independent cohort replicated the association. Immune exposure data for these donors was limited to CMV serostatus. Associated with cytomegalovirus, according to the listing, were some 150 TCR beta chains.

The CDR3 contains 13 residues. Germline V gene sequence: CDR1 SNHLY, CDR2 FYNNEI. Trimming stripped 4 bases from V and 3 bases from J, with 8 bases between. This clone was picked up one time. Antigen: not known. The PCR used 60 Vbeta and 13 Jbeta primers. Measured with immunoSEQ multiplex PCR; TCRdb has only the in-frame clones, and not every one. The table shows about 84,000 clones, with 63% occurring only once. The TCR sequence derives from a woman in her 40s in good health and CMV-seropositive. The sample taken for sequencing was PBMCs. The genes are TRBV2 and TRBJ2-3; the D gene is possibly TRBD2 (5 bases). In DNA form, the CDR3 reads TGTGCCAGCAGTGGGACTCTGACAGATACGCAGTATTTT. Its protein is CASSGTLTDTQYF.